The 17 T cell receptor beta chains below were found in one sample sequenced in a study of T cell responses to AZD1222 COVID-19 vaccine. The repertoire was sequenced with immunoSEQ multiplex PCR; TCRdb's copy has only in-frame clones and lacks some. Here the sample spans some 200,000 clones, about 92% being singletons. The material sequenced was peripheral blood, taken on day 0 of AZD1222 vaccination. The receptors shown here come from an adult in good health.

The chain links TRBV7-9 to TRBJ1-6; D remains unclear. The CDR3 length is 12 residues. Trimming cost V 0 bases and J 12 bases, with 6 bases left between them. Per the germline V gene, CDR1 is SEHNR and CDR2 is FQNEAQ (reference sequence). DNA of the CDR3: TGTGCCAGCAGCTTAGCGAGGGAACCCCTCCACTTT. It translates to CASSLAREPLHF.

The chain links TRBV27 to TRBJ1-2, with no clear D. Trimming left V 7 bases short and J 8 bases short, with 17 bases between. CDR3 size: 13 residues. Germline V lookup: CDR1 MNHEY, CDR2 SMNVEV (reference sequence). The CDR3 DNA reads as TGTGCCAGCAAAGGACGGACCCTTGGCGGCTACACCTTC. Translating gives CASKGRTLGGYTF.

The V call is TRBV5-4, the J call TRBJ2-5, with TRBD2 matching 7 bases. The V segment lost 7 bases and the J segment 3 bases; nucleotides outside the gene matches: 21. From germline, CDR1 is SGHNT and CDR2 YYREEE (reference sequence). This CDR3 region has 18 residues. CDR3 bases: TGTGCCAGCGGACCCCTATACTTTACTAGCGCGGGGGAAGAGACCCAGTACTTC. Amino acids: CASGPLYFTSAGEETQYF.

This sequence joins TRBV19 and TRBJ1-1; no definite D call. V was pared by 5 bases and J by 1 base, with 11 bases between. This CDR3 region has 14 residues. Germline V gene sequence: CDR1 LNHDA, CDR2 SQIVND (reference sequence). CDR3 nucleotides: TGTGCCAGTAGTTATGCCGACGGGAACACTGAAGCTTTCTTT. It encodes CASSYADGNTEAFF. Looking up the rest from reference TRBV19 and TRBJ1-1 gives the full variable domain: DGGITQSPKYLFRKEGQNVTLSCEQNLNHDAMYWYRQDPGQGLRLIYYSQIVNDFQKGDIAEGYSVSREKKESFPLTVTSAQKNPTAFYLCASSYADGNTEAFFGQGTRLTVV.

The chain couples TRBV18 to TRBJ1-1; D ambiguous. Germline CDR1 KGHSH, CDR2 LQKENI. The CDR3 is 15 amino acids. Trimming removed 3 bases at V and 0 bases at J, with 11 bases between. CDR3 coding DNA: TGTGCCAGCTCACCCACAACAGATTTGAACACTGAAGCTTTCTTT. Encoded protein: CASSPTTDLNTEAFF.

The rearrangement links TRBV2 to TRBJ1-4, with D possibly being TRBD1 (5 bases). The CDR3 loop spans 13 amino acids. V lost 11 bases and J lost 8, with 18 bases in between. CDR1 and CDR2 from the germline V gene are SNHLY and FYNNEI. The CDR3 protein is CAGTPGGGEKLFF. The CDR3 DNA sequence: TGTGCCGGTACGCCGGGTGGGGGAGAAAAACTGTTTTTT.

The V gene is TRBV11-3, the J gene TRBJ2-3, with D uncertain. The ends were cut back, 1 base at V and 10 bases at J, with 12 bases in the middle. Germline loops: CDR1 SGHNT, CDR2 YENEEA. The CDR3 has 13 amino acids. The CDR3 is CASSLGPTRSQYF. The DNA of the CDR3 is TGTGCCAGCAGCTTAGGGCCCACAAGGTCGCAGTATTTT.

The chain has TRBV12-3 or TRBV12-4 and TRBJ2-7; D is perhaps TRBD2 (5 bases). Trimming shortened V by 5 bases and J by 5 bases, and 7 bases separated the two germline ends. The CDR3 extends over 11 amino acids. CDR3 in amino acids: CASSTGNEQYF. The CDR3 bases are TGTGCCAGCAGTACGGGAAACGAGCAGTACTTC.

This chain joins TRBV30 and TRBJ2-2, with D tentatively TRBD1 (5 bases). The CDR3 loop spans 13 amino acids. The V end was cut by 8 bases, the J end by 0 bases, with 10 bases between. Germline CDR1 reads GTSNPN; CDR2 reads SVGIG (reference sequence). In DNA form, the CDR3 reads TGTGCCGGCAGGGTCGCGAACACCGGGGAGCTGTTTTTT. As protein: CAGRVANTGELFF.

This clone was seen just once. The CDR3 nucleotides are TGTGCCAGCAGCTTAGAGGGAACAGTCTCTGGAAACACCATATATTTT. Translation: CASSLEGTVSGNTIYF. The gene calls are TRBV7-2 and TRBJ1-3; no clear D. The length of the CDR3 is 16 residues. Germline V gene sequence: CDR1 SGHTA, CDR2 FQGNSA. V gave up 1 base and J gave up 0 bases, with 10 bases separating them.

The chain employs TRBV19 and TRBJ1-2, with D possibly matching TRBD1 (5 bases). The CDR3 runs to 14 residues. The germline V and J ends were trimmed by 0 bases and 7 bases, with 12 bases remaining between them. Germline lookup yields CDR1 LNHDA and CDR2 SQIVND (reference sequence). CDR3 sequence (DNA): TGTGCCAGTAGTATAGAGAGCCAGGGAGGTGGCTACACCTTC. This translates into CASSIESQGGGYTF.

J is TRBJ1-2 and V is TRBV3-1 (or the pseudogene TRBV3-2); D is perhaps TRBD1 (6 bases). The CDR3 is made up of 14 amino acids. The V gene lost 4 bases and the J gene lost 5 bases, with 14 bases spanning the gap. CDR1 LGHDT and CDR2 YNNKEL come from the germline V gene (reference sequence). For the CDR3, the DNA is TGTGCCAGCAGCCTTCGGACAGTCTTTTATGGCTACACCTTC. This codes for CASSLRTVFYGYTF.

The chain is built from TRBV5-4 and TRBJ2-5; D ambiguous. The CDR3 has 13 amino acids. V dropped 1 base and J dropped 4 bases, with 8 bases sitting between them. Looked up from germline, CDR1 is SGHNT and CDR2 is YYREEE (reference sequence). CDR3 coding DNA: TGTGCCAGCAGCTTGATGGGTCGAGAGACCCAGTACTTC. Its translation is CASSLMGRETQYF.

The chain has TRBV5-1 and TRBJ1-2; 10 nucleotides line up with TRBD1. V was clipped by 4 bases and J by 2 bases; unmatched bases: 5. Germline loops: CDR1 SGHRS, CDR2 YFSETQ. There are 15 residues in the CDR3. CDR3 protein: CASSEDRGPNYGYTF. CDR3 sequence (DNA): TGCGCCAGCAGCGAAGACAGGGGGCCCAACTATGGCTACACCTTC.

Note on this clone: The junction does not match germline at one end; this may be a read error. The chain links TRBV5-6 to TRBJ1-6, with 8 bases identical to TRBD1. The CDR3 totals 14 residues. Looked up from germline, CDR1 is SGHDT and CDR2 is YYEEEE. CDR3 region: CASTLGQVNSPLHF. In DNA form, the CDR3 reads TGTGCCAGCACCTTGGGACAGGTTAATTCACCCCTCCACTTT.

This clone was seen more than once but under ten times. The rearrangement uses TRBV4-1 and TRBJ2-7; TRBD1 matches 12 bases. The CDR3 contains 15 residues. Trimming removed 0 bases from V and 5 bases from J; junction bases left unmatched: 2. Germline loops: CDR1 MGHRA, CDR2 YSYEKL. In DNA form, the CDR3 reads TGCGCCAGCAGCCAAGAGGGACAGGGGGCTGACGAGCAGTACTTC. Its protein is CASSQEGQGADEQYF.

V gene TRBV6-5 combines with J gene TRBJ1-1; TRBD1 aligns across 10 bases. Germline V gene lookup returns CDR1 MNHEY and CDR2 SVGAGI. The CDR3 has 14 residues. Germline trimming cut 5 bases from V and 8 bases from J; bases unmatched to any gene: 8. The CDR3 loop reads CASSPRTGGGEAFF. In DNA, the CDR3 is TGTGCCAGCAGTCCCCGGACAGGGGGTGGAGAAGCTTTCTTT.